The present TCR beta chain was sequenced within a study of technical replicates of blood from a few donors. CDR3 length: 17 amino acids. Trimming took off 5 bases at V and 6 bases at J, with 22 bases between the two ends. Germline V gene data show CDR1 as SGHTA and CDR2 as FQGTGA. The data were produced by immunoSEQ multiplex PCR, yet TCRdb's version contains in-frame clones alone and is incomplete. The table includes about 62,000 clones, 85% to 90% detected once. The genes are TRBV7-3 and TRBJ2-2, with D possibly matching TRBD2 (5 bases). The clonotype comes from a human donor in good health. Some clones in this sample may be carry-over from other donors' samples. Sequencing was done on a sample of PBMCs. CDR3 in amino acids: CASSPYVGVTSPGELFF. The CDR3 DNA is TGTGCCAGCAGCCCATACGTCGGTGTTACTAGTCCCGGGGAGCTGTTTTTT. Combining the CDR3 with reference TRBV7-3 and TRBJ2-2 gives the whole variable domain GAGVSQTPSNKVTEKGKYVELRCDPISGHTALYWYRQSLGQGPEFLIYFQGTGAADDSGLPNDRFFAVRPEGSVSTLKIQRTERGDSAVYLCASSPYVGVTSPGELFFGEGSRLTVL.